The source of this T cell receptor beta chain is a study of blood T cell repertoires in COVID-19. Study as a whole: Both acute and convalescent COVID-19 samples were obtained from the United States, Italy and Spain.

Sequenced by immunoSEQ multiplex PCR; TCRdb stores in-frame clones only, minus some. The sample has under 350,000 clones, around 90% seen once. Recovery meant two consecutive negative NP/OP PCR tests, professional clearance, or resolved symptoms. The V gene end was trimmed by 1 base and the J gene end by 4 bases; junction bases not matched to a gene: 0. The germline V gene encodes CDR1 MNHNS and CDR2 SASEGT. CDR3 length: 14 residues. The sequenced sample was PBMCs or T cells enriched from blood (not recorded which). V and J are TRBV6-1 and TRBJ2-7, with 11 bases aligning to TRBD2. This sequence was found in a woman aged 40 to 50 who had recovered from COVID-19. The CDR3 bases are TGTGCCAGCAGTGAAGGACTAGCGGGGTACGAGCAGTACTTC. It encodes CASSEGLAGYEQYF.